This T cell receptor (beta chain) appears in the sequencing data of a study of cytomegalovirus exposure and HLA in healthy donors (dated by TCRdb to about 2017). Broadly, across the study: An earlier analysis of about 560 of the donors reported roughly 300 Gb of sequence data and roughly 120 million unique TCR beta sequences obtained from 150 million to 200 million T cells. Around 320 gigabases of sequencing data and approximately 84 million unique TCR sequences were included in an early release covering roughly 600 HLA-typed donors. The genetic ancestry cluster associated with self-reported Caucasian donors included about 81% of the roughly 400 genotyped donors. The study aimed to test whether signatures of past pathogen exposure could be identified by cataloging public T cell receptors. Using immunosequencing, the study profiled T cell repertoires from about 610 subjects and related those repertoires to cytomegalovirus serostatus. Besides the first cohort of under 700 subjects, a separate validation cohort made up of 120 different subjects was used. To predict cytomegalovirus infection status, the study combined high-throughput TCR immunosequencing, statistical association of individual TCRs with disease status, and machine learning. A later analysis re-analyzed previously published TCR beta repertoires from approximately 670 donors and added high-resolution HLA genotyping to study TCR occurrence patterns. Rather than drawing on any new phenotypic data, the later analysis identified candidate immune exposures from TCR beta sequences and the way those sequences occurred across donors. An earlier analysis of around 540 of the donors applied high-throughput TCR beta sequencing to assess whether each TCR beta V gene segment acted as functional or pseudogenic. Donor age, sex, ethnicity and CMV serostatus were compiled together with the repertoire data. A later genetic analysis took genome-wide SNP genotypes for about three fifths of the 666 donors and used that subset as a discovery cohort. Every repertoire in the discovery cohort had been generated on one and the same sequencing platform. Class I and class II HLA loci were covered by the typing at four-digit resolution. Typing coverage varied by locus: 629-630 donors for A, B, C, DRB1 and DQB1; roughly 510 for DQA1; about 590 for DPA1; around 450 for DPB1. Several DR-DQ haplotypes were handled as single units for association and clustering, since linkage in the cohort was strong. Across 398 genotyped donors of the cohort, an average of approximately 240,000 unique TCR beta nucleotide sequences per donor were sequenced, and 15% to 20% of those sequences were non-productive.

From the cysteine up to the phenylalanine, the CDR3 has a length of 14 residues. Left in the record is the CDR3 DNA by itself, 42 bases read in frame from the first base. The germline V gene (reference sequence) specifies MNHNY as CDR1 and SVGAGI as CDR2. V lost 5 bases and J lost 7 bases, and the count of bases not matched to a germline gene is 5. Library creation used the immunoSEQ multiplex PCR assay. For the multiplex PCR, a mixture combining 60 forward primers for TCR Vbeta segments and 13 reverse primers for TCR Jbeta segments was used. Amplification of the CDR3 region of rearranged TCR beta genes was performed with a multiplex PCR assay on genomic DNA. On the Illumina HiSeq System, the amplified TCR beta libraries were sequenced as 87-base-pair reads. The study's processing was this. In a later analysis, 70 million to 95 million unique TCR beta chains were counted across the 500 to 850 repertoires, and roughly 10 million of these chains were shared by at least two donors. To remove PCR and sequencing errors, raw reads were error-corrected and collapsed into unique sequences using a nearest-neighbor algorithm that merged closely related sequences. Alignment of CDR3 sequences to IMGT reference sequences was used to assign V, D and J gene segments. For a sequence to be retained, at least a six-nucleotide match to both a V gene segment and a J gene segment was required. Rearrangements were called productive when the CDR3 lacked stop codons and stayed in frame with V and J; all others were non-productive. Following IMGT convention, CDR3 was defined as the stretch from the second conserved V-encoded cysteine to the conserved J-encoded phenylalanine. In an earlier analysis of around 600 of the donors, sequences lacking an unambiguous match to a single V gene segment were excluded. An earlier analysis of almost 600 of the donors classified V segments as functional when productive rearrangements were above 56.7% and as segregating when the standard deviation between donors was above 5%. A statistical classification framework was developed to diagnose cytomegalovirus status using the catalog of TCR beta chain sequences. A later analysis assigned V and J genes by comparing TCR nucleotide sequences with IMGT/GENE-DB human TR gene sequences. In a later analysis, CDR3 sequences and most-parsimonious VDJ recombination scenarios were assigned using the TCRdist pipeline. In a later analysis, every TCR beta chain was defined by the combination of its CDR3 amino acid sequence and its V-gene family, and reads without a unique V-gene family were dropped. As a way to deal with suspected cross-contamination and a sequencing artifact, a later analysis dropped under 600 nucleotide sequences that were highly shared and had low generation probability. For each public chain, a later analysis derived a clonal expansion index from normalized ranks of inferred template counts within each repertoire. In a later analysis, generation probabilities were computed using a VDJ recombination model fitted to out-of-frame rearrangements, and the results were checked against IGoR. A later analysis scored TCR-TCR, TCR-HLA and TCR-CMV co-occurrence with hypergeometric tests, applying a repertoire-size bias correction to TCR pairs. To estimate false discovery rates, a later analysis permuted the HLA or CMV assignments 20 times. In a later analysis, co-occurring TCRs were grouped with DBSCAN, and TCRdist sequence similarity was added when clustering was performed within HLA-allele-positive subsets. Repertoires with fewer than 30,000 or more than 120,000 public chains were left out of co-occurrence clustering, as were five repertoires with anomalous nucleotide sharing. TCRdb obtained this table from immuneACCESS and retained in-frame rearrangements with V and J assigned. These tables miss some clones; where compared with another copy, unresolved V genes account for less than half of the shortfall, and the remainder is unexplained. The DNA was the basis for D and trimming; V, J and clone size are from that table. The sample's table covers 100,000 to 150,000 clones. The ten largest clones capture around 3.9% of the sample.

Details on this clone: The specificity of this receptor is unknown.

General study outcomes and caveats: In a later analysis, HLA-associated TCR beta chains showed more clonal expansion and lower generation probabilities than non-associated chains that were equally common. An association between a missense DCLRE1C variant and V-gene and J-gene trimming of TCR beta chains was found in a later genetic analysis and replicated in an independent cohort. The only immune exposure information available for the cohort was CMV serostatus. In a later analysis, the rate of TCR association differed among HLA loci, with DRB1 alleles having the most associated TCRs and HLA-C alleles having the fewest. The study gave a list of about 150 TCR beta chains associated with cytomegalovirus. The authors suggested that the approach could potentially be generalized to other disease states and immunological phenotypes. Some IMGT-functional V segments, including TRBV6-2 and TRBV6-3, could not be distinguished by the 87-base-pair reads and were therefore excluded. Specific HLA alleles were associated with more than 15,000 TCR beta sequences at a false discovery rate of 0.05 in a later analysis. A further reported finding was that TCR beta sequences accurately predicted the HLA-A and HLA-B alleles for most subjects in the first cohort. A group of highly shared sequence variants was considered likely to be a technical artifact of the sequencing pipeline. Over 15 rarely observed V segments, including chromosome 9 orphons, were excluded from the earlier analysis of a few hundred of the donors because counts were too low. Most TCR sequences were seen in very few donors, while some public TCRs were found in many individuals. Only TCR beta chains were sequenced in this cohort, and the absence of alpha or paired-chain data limited detectable features. Assigning TCR associations to individual alleles was difficult when HLA alleles, especially DR and DQ, strongly co-occurred. Because HLA typing was missing for some donors at each locus, association tests included only the typed subset. Compared with the roughly 710-donor mean, donors in an Asian-associated ancestry cluster had fewer N-insertions in productive TCRs, according to a later genetic analysis. Presence/absence analyses assumed roughly uniform sequencing depth across donors, an assumption that may not hold. According to a later analysis, most CMV-associated TCR beta chains appeared to be HLA-restricted, and the HLA associations seemed to be driven largely by CMV exposure. In an earlier analysis of approximately 590 of the donors, most TCR beta V segments appeared in productive rearrangements about 90% or about 30% of the time, broadly matching IMGT annotations. Linkage disequilibrium might explain the correlated functional status among segregating V segments, but an unknown experimental factor could not be excluded. The classifier was reported to diagnose cytomegalovirus status with high specificity and sensitivity in both the original and validation cohorts. In vitro tests confirmed that a few of the cytomegalovirus-associated TCR beta chains recognize cytomegalovirus antigens. Several of the top co-occurrence clusters appeared to be linked to parvovirus B19, influenza, CMV and Epstein-Barr virus, according to a later analysis.

The cohort consisted of more than 650 healthy bone marrow donors. All cohort members were sampled while nominally healthy, although unrecorded immune exposures were likely present. The donor tested CMV seronegative, placing the donor among the 350 or so seronegative members of the cohort. A peripheral blood sample was provided by each donor, and peripheral blood mononuclear cells were used for TCR beta sequencing. Genomic DNA was extracted from the blood cell samples with the Qiagen DNeasy Blood Extraction Kit. The chain uses TRBV6-6 and TRBJ2-1; the junction holds 10 bases that match TRBD1. The sequence was obtained from a man aged 18 to 29 in good health and CMV-seronegative. The sequenced sample was PBMCs. The DNA reads TGTGCCAGCAGTAGACAGGGGGCTTGGAATGAGCAGTTCTTC. This sequence encodes CASSRQGAWNEQFF.